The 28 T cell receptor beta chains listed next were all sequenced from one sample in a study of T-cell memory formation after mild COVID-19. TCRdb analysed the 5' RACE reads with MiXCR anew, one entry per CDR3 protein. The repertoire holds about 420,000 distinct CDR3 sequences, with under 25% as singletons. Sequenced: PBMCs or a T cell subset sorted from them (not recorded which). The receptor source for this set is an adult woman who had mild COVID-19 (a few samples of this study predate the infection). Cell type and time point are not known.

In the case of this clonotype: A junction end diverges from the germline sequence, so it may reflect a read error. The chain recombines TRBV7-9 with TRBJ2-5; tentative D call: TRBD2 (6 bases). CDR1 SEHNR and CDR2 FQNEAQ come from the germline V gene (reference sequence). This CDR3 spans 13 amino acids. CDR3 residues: CASSVAGGETQYF. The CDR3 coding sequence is TGTGCCAGCAGCGTAGCCGGGGGAGAGACCCAGTACTTC.

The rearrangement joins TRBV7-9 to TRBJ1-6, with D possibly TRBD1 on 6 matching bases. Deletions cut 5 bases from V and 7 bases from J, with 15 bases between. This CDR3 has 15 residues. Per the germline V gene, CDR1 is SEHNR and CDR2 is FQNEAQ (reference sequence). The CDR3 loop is CASSPHWTANSPLHF. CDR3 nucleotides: TGTGCCAGCAGCCCTCATTGGACAGCCAATTCACCCCTCCACTTT. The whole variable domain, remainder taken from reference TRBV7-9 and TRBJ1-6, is DTGVSQNPRHKITKRGQNVTFRCDPISEHNRLYWYRQTLGQGPEFLTYFQNEAQLEKSRLLSDRFSAERPKGSFSTLEIQRTEQGDSAMYLCASSPHWTANSPLHFGNGTRLTVT.

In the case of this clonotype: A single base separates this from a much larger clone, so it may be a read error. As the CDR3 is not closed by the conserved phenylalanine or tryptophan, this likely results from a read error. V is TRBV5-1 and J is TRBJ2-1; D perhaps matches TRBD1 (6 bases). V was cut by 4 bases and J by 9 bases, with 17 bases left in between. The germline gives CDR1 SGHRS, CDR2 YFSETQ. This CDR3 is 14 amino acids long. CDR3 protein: CASSPHREGGEQFL. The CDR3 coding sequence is TGCGCCAGCAGCCCGCACAGGGAAGGGGGTGAGCAGTTCCTC.

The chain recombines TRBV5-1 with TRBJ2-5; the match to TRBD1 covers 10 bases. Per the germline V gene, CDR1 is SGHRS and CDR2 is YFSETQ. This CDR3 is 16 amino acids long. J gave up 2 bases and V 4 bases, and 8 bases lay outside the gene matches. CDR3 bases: TGCGCCAGCAGCCCGGGACAGGGGTTCTGGCAAGAGACCCAGTACTTC. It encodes CASSPGQGFWQETQYF.

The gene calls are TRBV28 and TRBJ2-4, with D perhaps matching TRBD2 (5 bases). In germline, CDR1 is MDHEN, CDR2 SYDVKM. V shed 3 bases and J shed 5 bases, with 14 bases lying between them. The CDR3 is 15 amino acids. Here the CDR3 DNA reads TGTGCCAGCAGTTTCCCCGGGATGACCGAAAACATTCAGTACTTC. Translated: CASSFPGMTENIQYF.

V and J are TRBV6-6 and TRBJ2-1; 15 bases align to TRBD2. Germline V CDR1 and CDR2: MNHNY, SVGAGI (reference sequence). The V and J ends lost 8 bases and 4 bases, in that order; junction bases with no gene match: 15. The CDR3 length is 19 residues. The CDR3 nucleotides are TGTGCCAGCCAGGGAGGACTAGCGGGGGGGAACACGTTATACAATGAGCAGTTCTTC. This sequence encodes CASQGGLAGGNTLYNEQFF.

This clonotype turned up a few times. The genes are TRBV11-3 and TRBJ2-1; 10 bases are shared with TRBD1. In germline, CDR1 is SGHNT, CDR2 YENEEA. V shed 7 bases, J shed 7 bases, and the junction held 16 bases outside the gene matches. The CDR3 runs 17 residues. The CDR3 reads CASNPLIGTGDRNEQFF. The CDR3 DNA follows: TGTGCCAGCAACCCCCTCATCGGGACAGGGGATAGGAATGAGCAGTTCTTC.

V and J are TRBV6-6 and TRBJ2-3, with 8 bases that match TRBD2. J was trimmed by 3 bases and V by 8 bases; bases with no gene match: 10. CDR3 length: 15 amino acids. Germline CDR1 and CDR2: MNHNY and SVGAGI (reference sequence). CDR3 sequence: CASADRGGPTDTQYF. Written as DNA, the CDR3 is TGTGCCAGCGCCGATCGGGGGGGCCCGACAGATACGCAGTATTTT.

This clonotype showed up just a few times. CDR3 bases: TGTGCCAGCAGCCCCCAGGGGGGGGGTTCGGCAGATACGCAGTATTTT. It specifies CASSPQGGGSADTQYF. V usage is TRBV4-2 and J usage is TRBJ2-3; D might be TRBD1 or TRBD2, each matching 7 bases. CDR3 length equals 16 residues. Trimming left V 4 bases short and J 4 bases short, with 18 bases between. The germline CDR1 and CDR2 sequences are LGHNA and YNFKEQ.

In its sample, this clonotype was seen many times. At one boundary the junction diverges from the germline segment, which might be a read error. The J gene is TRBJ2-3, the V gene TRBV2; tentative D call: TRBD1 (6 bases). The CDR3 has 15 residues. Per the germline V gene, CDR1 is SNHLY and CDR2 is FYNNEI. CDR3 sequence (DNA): TGTGCCGGCAGGAACAGGGCGTGGGGCACAGATACGCAGTATTTT. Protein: CAGRNRAWGTDTQYF.

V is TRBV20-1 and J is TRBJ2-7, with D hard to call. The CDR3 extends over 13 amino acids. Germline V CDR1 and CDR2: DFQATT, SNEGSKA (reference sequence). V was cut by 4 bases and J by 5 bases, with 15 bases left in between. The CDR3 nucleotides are TGCAGTGCTATCTGGAACCCCGCCAACGAGCAGTACTTC. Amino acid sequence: CSAIWNPANEQYF.

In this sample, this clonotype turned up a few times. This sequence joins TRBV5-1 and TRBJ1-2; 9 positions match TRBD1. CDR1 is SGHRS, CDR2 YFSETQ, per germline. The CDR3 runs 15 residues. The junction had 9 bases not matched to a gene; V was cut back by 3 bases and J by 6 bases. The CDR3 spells CASSSTGGANDGYTF. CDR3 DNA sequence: TGCGCCAGCAGCTCTACAGGGGGCGCGAATGATGGCTACACCTTC.

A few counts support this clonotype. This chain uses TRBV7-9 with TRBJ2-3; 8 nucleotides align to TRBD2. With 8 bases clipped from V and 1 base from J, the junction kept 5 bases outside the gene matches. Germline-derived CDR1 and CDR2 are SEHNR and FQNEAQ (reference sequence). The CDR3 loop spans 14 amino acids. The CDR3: CASQRETRTDTQYF. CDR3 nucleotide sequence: TGTGCCAGCCAGCGGGAGACCCGCACAGATACGCAGTATTTT.

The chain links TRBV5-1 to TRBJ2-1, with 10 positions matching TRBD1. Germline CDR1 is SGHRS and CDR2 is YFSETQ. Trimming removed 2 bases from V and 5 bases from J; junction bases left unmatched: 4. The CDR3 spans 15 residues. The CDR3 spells CASSLQGTGDNEQFF. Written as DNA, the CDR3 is TGCGCCAGCAGCTTACAAGGGACAGGGGACAATGAGCAGTTCTTC.

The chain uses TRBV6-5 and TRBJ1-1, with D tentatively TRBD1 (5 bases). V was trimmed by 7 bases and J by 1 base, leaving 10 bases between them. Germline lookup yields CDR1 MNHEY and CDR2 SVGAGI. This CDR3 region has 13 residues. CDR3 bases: TGTGCCAGCAAATATCAGGGGAACACTGAAGCTTTCTTT. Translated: CASKYQGNTEAFF.

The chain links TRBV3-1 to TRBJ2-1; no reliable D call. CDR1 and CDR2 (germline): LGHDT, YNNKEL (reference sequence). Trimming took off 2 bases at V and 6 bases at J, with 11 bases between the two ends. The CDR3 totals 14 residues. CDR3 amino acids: CASSQMKYGNEQFF. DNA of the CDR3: TGTGCCAGCAGCCAAATGAAGTACGGCAATGAGCAGTTCTTC.

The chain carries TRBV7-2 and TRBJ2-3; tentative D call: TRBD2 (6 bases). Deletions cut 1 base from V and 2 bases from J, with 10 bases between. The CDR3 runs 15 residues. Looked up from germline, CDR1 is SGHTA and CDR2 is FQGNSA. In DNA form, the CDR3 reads TGTGCCAGCAGCTTAGGGGGACTGAACACAGATACGCAGTATTTT. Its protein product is CASSLGGLNTDTQYF.

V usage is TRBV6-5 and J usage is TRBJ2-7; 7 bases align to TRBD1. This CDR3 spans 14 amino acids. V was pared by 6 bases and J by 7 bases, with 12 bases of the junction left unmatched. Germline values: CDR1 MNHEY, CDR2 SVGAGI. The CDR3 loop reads CASRRGQEVGEQYF. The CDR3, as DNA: TGTGCCAGCAGAAGAGGACAGGAGGTTGGGGAGCAGTACTTC.

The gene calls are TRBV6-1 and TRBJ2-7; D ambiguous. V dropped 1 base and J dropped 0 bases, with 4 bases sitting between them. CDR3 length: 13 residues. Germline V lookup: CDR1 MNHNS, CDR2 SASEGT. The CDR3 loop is CASSEGVSYEQYF. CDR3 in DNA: TGTGCCAGCAGTGAAGGGGTCTCCTACGAGCAGTACTTC.

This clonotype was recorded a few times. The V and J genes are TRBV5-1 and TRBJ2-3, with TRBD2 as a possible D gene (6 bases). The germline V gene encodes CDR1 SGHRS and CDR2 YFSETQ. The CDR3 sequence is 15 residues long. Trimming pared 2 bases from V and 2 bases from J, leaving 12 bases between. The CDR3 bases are TGCGCCAGCAGCTTTCGGCGGGGTTCCACAGATACGCAGTATTTT. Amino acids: CASSFRRGSTDTQYF.

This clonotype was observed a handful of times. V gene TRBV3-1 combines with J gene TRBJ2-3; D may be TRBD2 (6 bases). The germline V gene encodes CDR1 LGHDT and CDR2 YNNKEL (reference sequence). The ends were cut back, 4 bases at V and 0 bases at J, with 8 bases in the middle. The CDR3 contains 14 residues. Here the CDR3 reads CASSRGESTDTQYF. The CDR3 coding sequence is TGTGCCAGCAGCCGCGGGGAGAGCACAGATACGCAGTATTTT.

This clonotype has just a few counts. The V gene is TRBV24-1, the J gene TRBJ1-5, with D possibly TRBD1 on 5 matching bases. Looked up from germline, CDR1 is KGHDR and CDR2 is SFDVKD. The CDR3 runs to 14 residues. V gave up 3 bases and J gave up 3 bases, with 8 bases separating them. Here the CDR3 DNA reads TGTGCCACCAGTGATCCGGGGCCCAATCAGCCCCAGCATTTT. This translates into CATSDPGPNQPQHF.

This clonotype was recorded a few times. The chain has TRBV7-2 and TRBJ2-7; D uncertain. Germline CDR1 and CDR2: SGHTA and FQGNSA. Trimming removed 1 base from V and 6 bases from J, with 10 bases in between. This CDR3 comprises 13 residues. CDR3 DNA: TGTGCCAGCAGCTTAGATGGGATCGGCGAGCAGTACTTC. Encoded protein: CASSLDGIGEQYF.

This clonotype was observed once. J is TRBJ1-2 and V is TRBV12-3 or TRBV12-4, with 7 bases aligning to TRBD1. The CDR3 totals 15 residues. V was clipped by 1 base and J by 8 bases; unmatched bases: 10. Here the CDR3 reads CASSLDWDRVKGYTF. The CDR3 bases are TGTGCCAGCAGTTTAGATTGGGACAGAGTAAAGGGCTACACCTTC.

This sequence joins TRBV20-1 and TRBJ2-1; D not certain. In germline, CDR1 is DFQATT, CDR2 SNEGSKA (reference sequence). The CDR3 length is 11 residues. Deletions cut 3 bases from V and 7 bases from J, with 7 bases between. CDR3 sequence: CSASRLNEQFF. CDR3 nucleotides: TGCAGTGCTAGTAGGCTGAATGAGCAGTTCTTC.

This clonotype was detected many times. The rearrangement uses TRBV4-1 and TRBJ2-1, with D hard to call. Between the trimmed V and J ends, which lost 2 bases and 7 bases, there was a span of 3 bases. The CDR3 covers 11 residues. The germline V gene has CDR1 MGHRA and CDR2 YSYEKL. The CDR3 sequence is CASSQINEQFF. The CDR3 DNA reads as TGCGCCAGCAGCCAAATAAATGAGCAGTTCTTC.

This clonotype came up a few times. For the CDR3, the DNA is TGCGCCAGCAGCGTTCAGGGGGCCCGTGGCGGGGAGCTGTTTTTT. It encodes CASSVQGARGGELFF. This rearrangement joins TRBV5-1 to TRBJ2-2, with 8 nucleotides matching TRBD1. V shed 4 bases and J 7 bases; nucleotides not matched to a gene: 9. Germline loops: CDR1 SGHRS, CDR2 YFSETQ. CDR3 size: 15 residues.

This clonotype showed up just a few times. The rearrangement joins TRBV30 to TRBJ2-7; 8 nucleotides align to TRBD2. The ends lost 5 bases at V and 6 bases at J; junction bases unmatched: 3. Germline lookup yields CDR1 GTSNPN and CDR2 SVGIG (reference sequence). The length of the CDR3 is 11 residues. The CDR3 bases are TGTGCCTGGGTCGGGGGGGTCGAGCAGTACTTC. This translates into CAWVGGVEQYF. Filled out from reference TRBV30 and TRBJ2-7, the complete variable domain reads SQTIHQWPATLVQPVGSPLSLECTVEGTSNPNLYWYRQAAGRGLQLLFYSVGIGQISSEVPQNLSASRPQDRQFILSSKKLLLSDSGFYLCAWVGGVEQYFGPGTRLTVT.